These 28 T cell receptor beta chains were all obtained from the same sample, sequenced in a study of spatial heterogeneity in lung cancer. Noted time point: blood at routine non-recurrence follow-up after resection. TCRdb independently ran MiXCR on the 5' RACE reads; one entry per CDR3 protein. The sample holds approximately 100,000 distinct CDR3 sequences, roughly a fifth seen once. Sequencing was performed on PBMCs, taken at follow-up. The source is a male donor with early-stage non-small cell lung cancer.

The chain combines TRBV7-3 with TRBJ1-1; D remains unclear. CDR1 and CDR2 (germline): SGHTA, FQGTGA. The CDR3 is 13 residues long. V was cut by 3 bases and J by 0 bases, with 5 bases left in between. Here the CDR3 DNA reads TGTGCCAGCAGCTTCCTCATGAACACTGAAGCTTTCTTT. Protein product: CASSFLMNTEAFF.

V is TRBV4-1 and J is TRBJ2-2; the D is unclear. The CDR3 sequence is 15 residues long. Trimming cost V 8 bases and J 2 bases, with 15 bases left between them. Germline CDR1 reads MGHRA; CDR2 reads YSYEKL. CDR3 sequence reads: CASARSPLNTGELFF. CDR3 DNA sequence: TGCGCCAGCGCCCGTTCGCCTTTAAACACCGGGGAGCTGTTTTTT.

This clonotype appeared many times. J is TRBJ1-5 and V is TRBV10-3, with D tentatively TRBD1 (6 bases). The CDR3 contains 13 residues. The germline V gene has CDR1 ENHRY and CDR2 SYGVKD. V shed 6 bases and J shed 6 bases, with 12 bases lying between them. The CDR3 DNA reads as TGTGCCATCAGGGACAGTCCCGGTCAGCCCCAGCATTTT. Residues: CAIRDSPGQPQHF.

This clonotype has only a few counts. V and J are TRBV3-1 and TRBJ1-1; unclear D gene. The CDR3 sequence is 13 residues long. V was trimmed by 1 base and J by 11 bases, leaving 14 bases between them. Per germline, CDR1 LGHDT and CDR2 YNNKEL (reference sequence). The CDR3 DNA reads TGTGCCAGCAGCCAAGGTCCAATGACTGGGGCTTTCTTT. Protein sequence: CASSQGPMTGAFF.

CDR3 nucleotides: TGCAGTGCAAAGACCTCCGGGACAGGGGGCTATGGCTACACCTTC. It codes for CSAKTSGTGGYGYTF. The chain has TRBV20-1 and TRBJ1-2; 11 bases match TRBD1. Trimming at V came to 6 bases and at J to 4 bases, leaving 10 bases not matched to a gene. Germline CDR1 is DFQATT and CDR2 is SNEGSKA (reference sequence). This CDR3 is built from 15 residues.

The rearrangement links TRBV6-5 to TRBJ2-7, with 7 bases lining up with TRBD1. The CDR3 spans 14 residues. CDR1 is MNHEY, CDR2 SVGAGI, per germline. V dropped 3 bases and J dropped 7; count of bases not matched to a gene: 9. This chain's CDR3 is CASSYATGAEEQYF. CDR3 DNA sequence: TGTGCCAGCAGTTATGCTACAGGGGCGGAGGAGCAGTACTTC.

The chain has TRBV2 and TRBJ1-2; 8 positions agree with TRBD1. Germline V CDR1 and CDR2: SNHLY, FYNNEI. Losses at the gene ends were 6 bases for V and 4 bases for J; bases not matched to a gene: 13. The CDR3 covers 16 residues. The DNA for the CDR3 is TGTGCCAGCAGCTTTCCGGGACAGGAGCGAAGCTATGGCTACACCTTC. Translated: CASSFPGQERSYGYTF.

In its sample, this clonotype was seen many times. J is TRBJ2-3 and V is TRBV29-1, with TRBD1 as a possible D gene (5 bases). Trimming removed 8 bases from V and 3 bases from J, with 9 bases in between. The germline CDR1 and CDR2 sequences are SQVTM and ANQGSEA. The CDR3 loop spans 11 amino acids. CDR3 nucleotides: TGCAGCTACAGACAGACAGATACGCAGTATTTT. Encoded protein: CSYRQTDTQYF.

CDR3 loop: CSVDTGGAATQYF. As DNA, the CDR3 is TGCAGCGTTGACACCGGTGGGGCGGCGACCCAGTACTTC. This sequence joins TRBV29-1 and TRBJ2-5, with a tentative D call TRBD1 (5 bases). Trimming took 3 bases from V and 7 from J, leaving 15 bases between them. The CDR3 loop spans 13 amino acids. Per germline, CDR1 SQVTM and CDR2 ANQGSEA.

This clonotype was counted only a few times. This CDR3 reads CATSRAGGPYQPQHF. CDR3 sequence (DNA): TGTGCCACCAGTAGGGCAGGGGGCCCGTATCAGCCCCAGCATTTT. The chain employs TRBV24-1 and TRBJ1-5; TRBD1 matches at 8 bases. This CDR3 has 15 amino acids. Germline loops: CDR1 KGHDR, CDR2 SFDVKD. V gave up 6 bases and J gave up 5 bases; unmatched junction bases: 8.

This clonotype showed up just a few times. J is TRBJ2-3 and V is TRBV7-9; D is unclear. The CDR3 is made up of 12 amino acids. The V end was cut by 7 bases, the J end by 10 bases, with 15 bases between. CDR1 is SEHNR, CDR2 FQNEAQ, per germline (reference sequence). This chain's CDR3 is CASTREVEPQYF. CDR3 coding DNA: TGTGCCAGCACCCGCGAGGTTGAACCGCAGTATTTT.

This clonotype occurred a few times. The genes are TRBV27 and TRBJ2-1, with D perhaps TRBD2 (6 bases). This CDR3 is 14 amino acids long. Trimming cost V 5 bases and J 4 bases, with 12 bases left between them. Germline CDR1 is MNHEY and CDR2 is SMNVEV (reference sequence). The CDR3 sequence is CASSSSGAYNEQFF. The DNA for the CDR3 is TGTGCCAGCAGTAGTAGCGGAGCGTACAATGAGCAGTTCTTC.

This chain connects TRBV12-3 or TRBV12-4 to TRBJ2-6; D ambiguous. V was pared by 5 bases and J by 2 bases, with 13 bases between. This CDR3 spans 16 amino acids. This CDR3 reads CASSPLHGAGANVLTF. CDR3 nucleotides: TGTGCCAGCAGTCCATTACATGGGGCTGGGGCCAACGTCCTGACTTTC.

This rearrangement joins TRBV2 to TRBJ2-5, with 7 bases matching TRBD1. CDR3 length: 14 residues. V lost 6 bases and J lost 2; bases outside the gene matches: 6. Germline CDR1 is SNHLY and CDR2 is FYNNEI. CDR3 loop: CASSRRDSQETQYF. CDR3 in DNA: TGTGCCAGCAGCCGACGGGACAGTCAAGAGACCCAGTACTTC.

This clonotype occurred a few times. V gene TRBV19 combines with J gene TRBJ1-2; 8 nucleotides line up with TRBD1. Germline CDR1 and CDR2: LNHDA and SQIVND (reference sequence). V trimming: 3 bases; J trimming: 2 bases; junction bases outside the gene matches: 5. There are 15 residues in the CDR3. Here the CDR3 DNA reads TGTGCCAGTAGTATTCGGCAGGGGGCGAACTATGGCTACACCTTC. It is translated as CASSIRQGANYGYTF. The full variable domain, rest sourced from reference TRBV19 and TRBJ1-2, is DGGITQSPKYLFRKEGQNVTLSCEQNLNHDAMYWYRQDPGQGLRLIYYSQIVNDFQKGDIAEGYSVSREKKESFPLTVTSAQKNPTAFYLCASSIRQGANYGYTFGSGTRLTVV.

The rearrangement links TRBV24-1 to TRBJ2-7, with D perhaps assigned TRBD1 or TRBD2 (5 bases each). The CDR3 totals 14 residues. Germline V lookup: CDR1 KGHDR, CDR2 SFDVKD. Trimming left V 7 bases short and J 2 bases short, with 14 bases between. Here the CDR3 reads CATRRGTQAYEQYF. The CDR3 nucleotides are TGTGCCACCAGAAGAGGGACCCAAGCCTACGAGCAGTACTTC.

The chain joins TRBV2 to TRBJ1-2; no firm D call. Deletions cut 7 bases from V and 4 bases from J, with 16 bases between. This CDR3 region has 14 residues. CDR1 is SNHLY, CDR2 FYNNEI, per germline. The chain's CDR3 is CASNSGSIGYGYTF. In DNA, the CDR3 is TGTGCCAGCAACTCTGGGAGCATAGGCTATGGCTACACCTTC.

The rearrangement links TRBV6-5 to TRBJ2-5; D might be TRBD1 (6 bases). The CDR3 contains 13 residues. In germline, CDR1 is MNHEY, CDR2 SVGAGI. The V end was cut by 6 bases, the J end by 7 bases, with 15 bases between. The CDR3 loop is CASSSPQGGTQYF. CDR3 DNA: TGTGCCAGCAGCTCCCCACAGGGTGGGACCCAGTACTTC.

This clonotype was picked up a small number of times. This rearrangement joins TRBV6-5 to TRBJ2-3; perhaps TRBD1 as D (5 bases). Germline assignment: CDR1 MNHEY and CDR2 SVGAGI. V lost 7 bases, J lost 5 bases, and 13 bases lay in between. The CDR3 consists of 13 residues. CDR3 sequence reads: CASTRGRGDTQYF. CDR3 DNA: TGTGCCAGCACTAGGGGTAGAGGAGATACGCAGTATTTT.

The J gene is TRBJ2-1, the V gene TRBV5-5; tentatively, D is TRBD2 (6 bases). This CDR3 spans 14 amino acids. Looked up from germline, CDR1 is SGHKS and CDR2 is YYEKEE (reference sequence). Trimming took 4 bases from V and 8 from J, leaving 16 bases between them. The CDR3 nucleotides are TGTGCCAGCAGCCCTCGGGGGAGCGTCCATGAGCAGTTCTTC. Its protein is CASSPRGSVHEQFF.

This clonotype was counted at least ten times. The gene calls are TRBV29-1 and TRBJ2-5; D gene unclear. The CDR3 is 12 amino acids. CDR1 and CDR2 (germline): SQVTM, ANQGSEA. V was pared by 6 bases and J by 5 bases, with 13 bases between. The CDR3 DNA is TGCAGCGTATCGGTCGGTCGGGAGACCCAGTACTTC. Residues: CSVSVGRETQYF.

This clonotype was counted ten times or more. The chain recombines TRBV27 with TRBJ2-7, with 7 bases aligning to TRBD2. Germline V lookup: CDR1 MNHEY, CDR2 SMNVEV (reference sequence). J gave up 3 bases and V 5 bases, and 10 bases lay outside the gene matches. The CDR3 consists of 15 residues. CDR3: CASSPIGLEFYEQYV. The CDR3 coding sequence is TGTGCCAGCAGTCCGATCGGACTAGAATTCTACGAGCAGTACGTC.

This clonotype came up a few times. V usage is TRBV27 and J usage is TRBJ2-3; 10 bases map to TRBD2. Germline values: CDR1 MNHEY, CDR2 SMNVEV (reference sequence). The junction had 9 bases not matched to a gene; V was cut back by 5 bases and J by 4 bases. The CDR3 length is 16 residues. CDR3 protein: CASSLQAGGRADTQYF. For the CDR3, the DNA is TGTGCCAGCAGTCTCCAAGCGGGGGGGCGGGCAGATACGCAGTATTTT.

The chain combines TRBV5-1 with TRBJ1-1; 7 bases fit TRBD1. Trimming at V came to 4 bases and at J to 3 bases, leaving 15 bases not matched to a gene. CDR3 length: 17 amino acids. From germline, CDR1 is SGHRS and CDR2 YFSETQ. For the CDR3, the DNA is TGCGCCAGCAGCCAGCGACAGGGACCTACGGAGGACACTGAAGCTTTCTTT. Translation: CASSQRQGPTEDTEAFF. Drawing the rest from reference TRBV5-1 and TRBJ1-1, the complete variable domain is KAGVTQTPRYLIKTRGQQVTLSCSPISGHRSVSWYQQTPGQGLQFLFEYFSETQRNKGNFPGRFSGRQFSNSRSEMNVSTLELGDSALYLCASSQRQGPTEDTEAFFGQGTRLTVV.

V usage is TRBV6-1 and J usage is TRBJ1-1; maybe TRBD1 (5 bases). Trimming took off 5 bases at V and 2 bases at J, with 6 bases between the two ends. This CDR3 has 12 residues. Germline-derived CDR1 and CDR2 are MNHNS and SASEGT. CDR3 sequence reads: CASSRGNTEAFF. Here the CDR3 DNA reads TGTGCCAGCAGTAGGGGTAACACTGAAGCTTTCTTT.

The J gene is TRBJ2-1, the V gene TRBV2; 7 positions agree with TRBD1. The CDR3 consists of 17 residues. The germline CDR1 and CDR2 sequences are SNHLY and FYNNEI. V dropped 7 bases and J dropped 0; count of bases not matched to a gene: 12. The CDR3 DNA reads TGTGCCAGCAACGCTATTAGGGACAGTGGCTCCTACAATGAGCAGTTCTTC. It yields the protein CASNAIRDSGSYNEQFF.

The gene calls are TRBV11-2 and TRBJ2-7, with 10 bases lining up with TRBD1. This CDR3 is built from 15 residues. Germline CDR1 reads SGHAT; CDR2 reads FQNNGV. The V segment lost 5 bases and the J segment 2 bases; nucleotides outside the gene matches: 6. CDR3 DNA sequence: TGTGCCAGCAGCGCTACCGGGACAGGGGCCTACGAGCAGTACTTC. Translation: CASSATGTGAYEQYF. Full variable domain (remainder filled in from reference TRBV11-2 and TRBJ2-7): EAGVAQSPRYKIIEKRQSVAFWCNPISGHATLYWYQQILGQGPKLLIQFQNNGVVDDSQLPKDRFSAERLKGVDSTLKIQPAKLEDSAVYLCASSATGTGAYEQYFGPGTRLTVT.

The gene calls are TRBV7-2 and TRBJ1-3, with TRBD1 as a possible D gene (5 bases). Trimming took 1 base from V and 4 from J, leaving 17 bases between them. There are 17 residues in the CDR3. Germline CDR1 reads SGHTA; CDR2 reads FQGNSA. The DNA for the CDR3 is TGTGCCAGCAGCTTAGACGGTAGAGCGGGGGGAGGAAACACCATATATTTT. Translated, it gives CASSLDGRAGGGNTIYF.